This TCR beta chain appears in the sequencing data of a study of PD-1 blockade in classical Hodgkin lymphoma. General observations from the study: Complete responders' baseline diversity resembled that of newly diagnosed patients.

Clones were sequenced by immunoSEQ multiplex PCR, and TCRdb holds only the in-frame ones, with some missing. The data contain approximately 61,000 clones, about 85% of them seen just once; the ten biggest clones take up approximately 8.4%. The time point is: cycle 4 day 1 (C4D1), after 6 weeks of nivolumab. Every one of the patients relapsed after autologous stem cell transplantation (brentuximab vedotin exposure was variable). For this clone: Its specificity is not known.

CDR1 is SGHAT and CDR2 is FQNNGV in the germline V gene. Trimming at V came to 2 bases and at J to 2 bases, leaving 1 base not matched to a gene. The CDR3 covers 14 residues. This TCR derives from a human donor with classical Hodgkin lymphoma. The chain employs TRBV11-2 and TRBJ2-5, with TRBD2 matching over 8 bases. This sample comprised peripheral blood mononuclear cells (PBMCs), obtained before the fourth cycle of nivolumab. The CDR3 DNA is TGTGCCAGCAGCTTATCTAGCGGGCAAGAGACCCAGTACTTC. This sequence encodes CASSLSSGQETQYF.